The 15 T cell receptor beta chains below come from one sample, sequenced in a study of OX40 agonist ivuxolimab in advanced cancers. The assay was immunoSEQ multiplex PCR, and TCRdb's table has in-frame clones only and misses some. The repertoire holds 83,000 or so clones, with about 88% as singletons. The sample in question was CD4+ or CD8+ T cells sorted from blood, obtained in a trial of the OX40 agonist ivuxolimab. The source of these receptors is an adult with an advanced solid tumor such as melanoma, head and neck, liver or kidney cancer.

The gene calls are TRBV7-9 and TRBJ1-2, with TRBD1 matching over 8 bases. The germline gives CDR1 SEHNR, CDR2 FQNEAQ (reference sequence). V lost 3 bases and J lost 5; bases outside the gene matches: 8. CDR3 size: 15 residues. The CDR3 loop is CASSLTGALPYGYTF. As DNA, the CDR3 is TGTGCCAGCAGCTTGACAGGGGCCCTTCCTTATGGCTACACCTTC.

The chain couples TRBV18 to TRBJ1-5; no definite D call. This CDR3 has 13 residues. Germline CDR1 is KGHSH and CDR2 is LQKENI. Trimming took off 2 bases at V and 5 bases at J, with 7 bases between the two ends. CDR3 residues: CASSPKGDQPQHF. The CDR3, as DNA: TGTGCCAGCTCACCAAAGGGTGATCAGCCCCAGCATTTT. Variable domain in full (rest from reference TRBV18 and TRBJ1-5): NAGVMQNPRHLVRRRGQEARLRCSPMKGHSHVYWYRQLPEEGLKFMVYLQKENIIDESGMPKERFSAEFPKEGPSILRIQQVVRGDSAAYFCASSPKGDQPQHFGDGTRLSIL.

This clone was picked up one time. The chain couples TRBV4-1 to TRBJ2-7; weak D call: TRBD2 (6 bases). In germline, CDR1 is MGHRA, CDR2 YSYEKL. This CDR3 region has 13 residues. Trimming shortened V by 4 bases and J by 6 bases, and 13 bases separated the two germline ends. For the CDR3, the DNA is TGCGCCAGCAGCCCCCTCGGGGGAACCGAGCAGTACTTC. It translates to CASSPLGGTEQYF.

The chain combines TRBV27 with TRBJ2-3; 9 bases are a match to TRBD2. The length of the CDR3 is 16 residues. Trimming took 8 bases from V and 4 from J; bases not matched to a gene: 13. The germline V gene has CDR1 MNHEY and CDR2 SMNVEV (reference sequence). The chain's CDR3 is CASRPWTSERADTQYF. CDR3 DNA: TGTGCCAGCCGCCCCTGGACTAGCGAGAGGGCAGATACGCAGTATTTT.

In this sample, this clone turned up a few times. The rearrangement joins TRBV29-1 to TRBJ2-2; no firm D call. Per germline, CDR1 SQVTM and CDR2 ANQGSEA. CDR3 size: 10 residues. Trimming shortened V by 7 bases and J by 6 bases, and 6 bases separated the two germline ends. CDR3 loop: CSAGSGELFF. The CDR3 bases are TGCAGCGCCGGCTCCGGGGAGCTGTTTTTT.

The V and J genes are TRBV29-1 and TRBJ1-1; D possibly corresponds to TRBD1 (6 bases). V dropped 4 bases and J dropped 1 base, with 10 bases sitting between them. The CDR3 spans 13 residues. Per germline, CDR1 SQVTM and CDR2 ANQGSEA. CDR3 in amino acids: CSVAGTSNTEAFF. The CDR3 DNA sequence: TGCAGCGTTGCAGGGACATCGAACACTGAAGCTTTCTTT.

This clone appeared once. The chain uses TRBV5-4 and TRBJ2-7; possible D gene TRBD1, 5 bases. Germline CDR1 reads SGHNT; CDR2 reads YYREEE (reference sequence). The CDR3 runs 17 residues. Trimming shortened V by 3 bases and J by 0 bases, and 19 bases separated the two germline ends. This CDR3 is CASSSGAIDSNSYEQYF. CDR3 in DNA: TGTGCCAGCAGCTCTGGGGCGATAGACAGCAACTCCTACGAGCAGTACTTC.

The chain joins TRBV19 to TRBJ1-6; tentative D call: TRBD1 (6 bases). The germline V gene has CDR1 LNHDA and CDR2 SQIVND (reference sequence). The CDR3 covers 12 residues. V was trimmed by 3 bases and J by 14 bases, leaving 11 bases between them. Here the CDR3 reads CASSIEGVTLHF. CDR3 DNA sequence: TGTGCCAGTAGTATCGAGGGGGTCACCCTCCACTTT.

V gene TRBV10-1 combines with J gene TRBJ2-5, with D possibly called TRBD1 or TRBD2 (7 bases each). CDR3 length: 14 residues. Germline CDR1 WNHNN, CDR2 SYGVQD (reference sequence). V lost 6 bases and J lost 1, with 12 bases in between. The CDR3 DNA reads TGCGCCAGCAGCAGGGGGGGACTCCAAGAGACCCAGTACTTC. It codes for CASSRGGLQETQYF.

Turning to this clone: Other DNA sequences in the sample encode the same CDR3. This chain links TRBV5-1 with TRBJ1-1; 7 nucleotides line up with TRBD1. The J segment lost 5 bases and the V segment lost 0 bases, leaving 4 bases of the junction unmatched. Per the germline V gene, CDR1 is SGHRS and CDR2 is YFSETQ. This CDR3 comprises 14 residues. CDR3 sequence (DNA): TGCGCCAGCAGCTTGGACAGGGGAGGGACTGAAGCTTTCTTT. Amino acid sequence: CASSLDRGGTEAFF.

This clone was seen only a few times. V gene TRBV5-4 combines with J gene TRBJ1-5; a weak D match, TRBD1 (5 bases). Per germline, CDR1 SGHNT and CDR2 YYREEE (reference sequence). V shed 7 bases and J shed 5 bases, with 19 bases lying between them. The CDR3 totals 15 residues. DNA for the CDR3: TGTGCCAGCTCTCAGGGTGCAGGAAGTGATCAGCCCCAGCATTTT. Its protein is CASSQGAGSDQPQHF. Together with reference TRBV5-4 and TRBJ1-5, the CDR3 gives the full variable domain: ETGVTQSPTHLIKTRGQQVTLRCSSQSGHNTVSWYQQALGQGPQFIFQYYREEENGRGNFPPRFSGLQFPNYSSELNVNALELDDSALYLCASSQGAGSDQPQHFGDGTRLSIL.

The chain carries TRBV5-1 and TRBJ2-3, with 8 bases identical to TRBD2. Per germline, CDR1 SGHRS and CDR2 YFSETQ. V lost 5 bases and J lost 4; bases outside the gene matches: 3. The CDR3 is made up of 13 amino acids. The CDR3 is CASSGLAADTQYF. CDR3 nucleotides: TGCGCCAGCAGTGGACTAGCAGCAGATACGCAGTATTTT.

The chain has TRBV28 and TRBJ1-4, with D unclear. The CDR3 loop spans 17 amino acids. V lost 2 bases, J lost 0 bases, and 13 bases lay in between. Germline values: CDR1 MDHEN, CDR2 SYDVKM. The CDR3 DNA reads TGTGCCAGCAGTTTAATATTCGGGCCCGCAACTAATGAAAAACTGTTTTTT. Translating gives CASSLIFGPATNEKLFF.

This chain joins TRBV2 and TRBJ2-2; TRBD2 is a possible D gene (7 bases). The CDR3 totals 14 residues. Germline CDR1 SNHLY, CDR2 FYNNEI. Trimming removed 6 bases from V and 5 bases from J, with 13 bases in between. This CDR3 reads CASRKEGGTGELFF. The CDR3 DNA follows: TGTGCCAGCAGAAAAGAGGGGGGGACCGGGGAGCTGTTTTTT.

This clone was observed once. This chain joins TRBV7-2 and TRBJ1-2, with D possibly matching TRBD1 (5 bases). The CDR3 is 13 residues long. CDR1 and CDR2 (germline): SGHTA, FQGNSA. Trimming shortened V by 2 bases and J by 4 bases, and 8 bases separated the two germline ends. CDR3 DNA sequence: TGTGCCAGCAGCTTATGGCAGGGCTATGGCTACACCTTC. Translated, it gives CASSLWQGYGYTF. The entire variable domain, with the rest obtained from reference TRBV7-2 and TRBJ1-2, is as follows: GAGVSQSPSNKVTEKGKDVELRCDPISGHTALYWYRQSLGQGLEFLIYFQGNSAPDKSGLPSDRFSAERTGGSVSTLTIQRTQQEDSAVYLCASSLWQGYGYTFGSGTRLTVV.